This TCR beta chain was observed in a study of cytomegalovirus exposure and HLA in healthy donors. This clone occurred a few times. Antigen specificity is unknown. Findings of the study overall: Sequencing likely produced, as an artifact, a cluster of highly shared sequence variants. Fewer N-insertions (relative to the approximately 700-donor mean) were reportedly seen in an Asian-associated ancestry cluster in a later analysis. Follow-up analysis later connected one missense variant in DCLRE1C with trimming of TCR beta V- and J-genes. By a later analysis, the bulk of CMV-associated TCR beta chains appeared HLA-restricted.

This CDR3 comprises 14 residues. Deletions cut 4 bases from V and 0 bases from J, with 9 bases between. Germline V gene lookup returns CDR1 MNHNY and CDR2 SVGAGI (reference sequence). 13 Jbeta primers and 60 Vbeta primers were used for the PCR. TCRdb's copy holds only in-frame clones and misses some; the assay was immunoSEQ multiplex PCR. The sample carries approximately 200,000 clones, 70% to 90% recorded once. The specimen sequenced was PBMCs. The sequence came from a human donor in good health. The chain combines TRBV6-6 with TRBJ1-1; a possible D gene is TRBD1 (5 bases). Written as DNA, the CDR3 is TGTGCCAGCAGTTTTCGGGGGTTGAACACTGAAGCTTTCTTT. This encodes CASSFRGLNTEAFF.